The 32 T cell receptor beta chains below all came from one sample that was sequenced in a study of blood T cells in healthy people across ages. Alongside a J-beta primer mix, a sample-barcoded 5' primer served in a second PCR lasting about 6 to 11 cycles. Using its own MiXCR run on the 5' RACE reads, TCRdb lists one record per CDR3 protein. The sample shows about 680,000 distinct CDR3 sequences, around 45% of them seen only once. Sequenced sample: blood. The receptors derive from a woman between 55 and 75 years old in good health.

About this clonotype: The junction and the germline gene differ at one end; a read error may be behind it. The rearrangement joins TRBV3-1 to TRBJ2-2; D might be TRBD1 (8 bases). CDR1 is LGHDT, CDR2 YNNKEL, per germline (reference sequence). The CDR3 sequence is 14 residues long. The CDR3 here is CASSLLGQGGEQFF. Written as DNA, the CDR3 is TGTGCCAGCAGCCTGCTCGGACAGGGAGGGGAGCAGTTTTTT.

This chain joins TRBV27 and TRBJ2-7, with D perhaps TRBD2 (6 bases). From germline, CDR1 is MNHEY and CDR2 SMNVEV (reference sequence). V dropped 1 base and J dropped 3 bases, with 10 bases sitting between them. The CDR3 consists of 14 residues. For the CDR3, the DNA is TGTGCCAGCAGTTTATTGGGGGAGGTCTACGAGCAGTACTTC. Its translation: CASSLLGEVYEQYF.

The chain carries TRBV20-1 and TRBJ2-5; tentative D call: TRBD2 (5 bases). The CDR3 loop spans 14 amino acids. The V gene's germline CDR1 is DFQATT and CDR2 SNEGSKA (reference sequence). The V gene lost 6 bases and the J gene lost 12 bases, with 26 bases spanning the gap. This chain's CDR3 is CSALLTGRGAGEYF. The CDR3 nucleotides are TGCAGTGCCCTTCTGACGGGAAGAGGCGCGGGCGAGTACTTC.

This clonotype was counted between two and nine times. This chain uses TRBV2 with TRBJ2-7; D is unclear. The CDR3 runs to 12 residues. Trimming shortened V by 6 bases and J by 6 bases, and 12 bases separated the two germline ends. The germline CDR1 and CDR2 sequences are SNHLY and FYNNEI. The DNA for the CDR3 is TGTGCCAGCAGACCCACCATTTCCGAGCAGTACTTC. It is translated as CASRPTISEQYF.

This chain uses TRBV20-1 with TRBJ1-2; D gene unclear. Trimming shortened V by 3 bases and J by 4 bases, and 9 bases separated the two germline ends. The CDR3 is 12 residues long. The germline gives CDR1 DFQATT, CDR2 SNEGSKA (reference sequence). The CDR3 region is CSARRISYGYTF. In DNA form, the CDR3 reads TGCAGTGCTAGGCGGATCAGCTATGGCTACACCTTC.

The CDR3 region has the DNA TGCAGTGCTAGGCCCGGTGCCCTAGGGGCCAACGTCCTGACTTTC. Translated, it gives CSARPGALGANVLTF. The rearrangement uses TRBV20-1 and TRBJ2-6; no firm D call. V was clipped by 3 bases and J by 4 bases, with 13 bases between them. From germline, CDR1 is DFQATT and CDR2 SNEGSKA (reference sequence). The CDR3 covers 15 residues.

The rearrangement uses TRBV7-3 and TRBJ2-5; a possible D gene is TRBD2 (6 bases). This CDR3 spans 13 amino acids. From germline, CDR1 is SGHTA and CDR2 FQGTGA. Trimming stripped 3 bases from V and 11 bases from J, with 16 bases between. The CDR3 DNA reads TGTGCCAGCAGCTTCGGCAGACGCGGGGAGCAGTACTTC. Protein: CASSFGRRGEQYF.

The chain combines TRBV5-1 with TRBJ2-1; D tentatively reads TRBD1 or TRBD2 (7 bases each). The CDR3 spans 12 residues. V was trimmed by 3 bases and J by 9 bases, leaving 10 bases between them. The V gene's germline CDR1 is SGHRS and CDR2 YFSETQ. Here the CDR3 DNA reads TGCGCCAGCAGCTCAGGGGGGGTTGAGCAGTTCTTC. Translation: CASSSGGVEQFF.

The V gene is TRBV28, the J gene TRBJ2-5; D gene unclear. Trimming took off 5 bases at V and 7 bases at J, with 14 bases between the two ends. The CDR3 is 13 amino acids. The germline CDR1 and CDR2 sequences are MDHEN and SYDVKM. CDR3 in DNA: TGTGCCAGCAGTCTGCCCCCCTACGGGACCCAGTACTTC. It encodes CASSLPPYGTQYF. The full variable domain, completed using reference TRBV28 and TRBJ2-5, is DVKVTQSSRYLVKRTGEKVFLECVQDMDHENMFWYRQDPGLGLRLIYFSYDVKMKEKGDIPEGYSVSREKKERFSLILESASTNQTSMYLCASSLPPYGTQYFGPGTRLLVL.

In this sample, this clonotype turned up once. The genes are TRBV11-3 and TRBJ2-3; TRBD2 agrees at 7 bases. Germline CDR1 SGHNT, CDR2 YENEEA. This CDR3 has 15 residues. V was clipped by 3 bases and J by 6 bases; unmatched bases: 9. The CDR3 DNA is TGTGCCAGCAGCTTTTCTAGCGGAGGTGGGGATACGCAGTATTTT. Encoded protein: CASSFSSGGGDTQYF.

This clonotype was seen many times. This chain joins TRBV2 and TRBJ2-3; D call uncertain. There are 16 residues in the CDR3. V dropped 0 bases and J dropped 0 bases, with 10 bases sitting between them. Germline CDR1 SNHLY, CDR2 FYNNEI. The CDR3 bases are TGTGCCAGCAGTGAAGCTTGGACGGCTAGCACAGATACGCAGTATTTT. The encoded protein is CASSEAWTASTDTQYF.

V and J are TRBV29-1 and TRBJ2-2; unclear D gene. Germline lookup yields CDR1 SQVTM and CDR2 ANQGSEA. This CDR3 is built from 15 residues. CDR3 sequence (DNA): TGCAGTGTTTGGTCATTAGAGAGAAGTTTGGGGGAGCTGTTTTTT. This codes for CSVWSLERSLGELFF.

The chain has TRBV5-1 and TRBJ2-7; TRBD2 might be the D (6 bases). CDR3 length equals 13 residues. V was trimmed by 0 bases and J by 6 bases, leaving 10 bases between them. CDR1 and CDR2 (germline): SGHRS, YFSETQ. CDR3 loop: CASSLALEGEQYF. DNA of the CDR3: TGCGCCAGCAGCTTGGCCCTGGAGGGCGAGCAGTACTTC.

The V and J genes are TRBV2 and TRBJ1-2; 10 nucleotides agree with TRBD1. There are 15 residues in the CDR3. Germline V gene lookup returns CDR1 SNHLY and CDR2 FYNNEI. J lost 3 bases, V lost 7 bases, and 8 bases had no gene match. The CDR3 DNA reads TGTGCCAGCACAGGGCGGACAGGGGGAGACTATGGCTACACCTTC. It encodes CASTGRTGGDYGYTF.

V usage is TRBV5-1 and J usage is TRBJ2-5, with D unclear. The germline V gene encodes CDR1 SGHRS and CDR2 YFSETQ. Trimming removed 5 bases from V and 1 base from J, with 3 bases in between. This CDR3 has 11 amino acids. The CDR3 region is CASRAQETQYF. The CDR3 DNA sequence: TGCGCCAGCAGGGCCCAAGAGACCCAGTACTTC. The full variable domain, in which reference TRBV5-1 and TRBJ2-5 provide the parts outside the CDR3, is KAGVTQTPRYLIKTRGQQVTLSCSPISGHRSVSWYQQTPGQGLQFLFEYFSETQRNKGNFPGRFSGRQFSNSRSEMNVSTLELGDSALYLCASRAQETQYFGPGTRLLVL.

The rearrangement joins TRBV20-1 to TRBJ2-7, with D perhaps matching TRBD1 (5 bases). Trimming shortened V by 3 bases and J by 0 bases, and 21 bases separated the two germline ends. CDR3 length: 17 amino acids. CDR1 and CDR2 (germline): DFQATT, SNEGSKA (reference sequence). The DNA of the CDR3 is TGCAGTGCTAGGGGGCGTCGGTCAAACGAGTACTCCTACGAGCAGTACTTC. This codes for CSARGRRSNEYSYEQYF.

The chain combines TRBV4-3 with TRBJ2-7; the D gene is possibly TRBD1 (6 bases). Trimming removed 0 bases from V and 0 bases from J, with 15 bases in between. The CDR3 loop spans 17 amino acids. Germline CDR1 reads LGHNA; CDR2 reads YSLEER. In DNA form, the CDR3 reads TGCGCCAGCAGCCAAGATGTTCCGGACAGACCCTCCTACGAGCAGTACTTC. This translates into CASSQDVPDRPSYEQYF.

In this sample, this clonotype turned up a few times. The V gene is TRBV4-3, the J gene TRBJ2-4; no firm D call. This CDR3 is 16 amino acids long. Trimming stripped 5 bases from V and 3 bases from J, with 17 bases between. The germline CDR1 and CDR2 sequences are LGHNA and YSLEER. The CDR3, as DNA: TGCGCCAGCAGCAGCGAGCCAGCCCTTGTCAAAAACATTCAGTACTTC. It codes for CASSSEPALVKNIQYF.

This clonotype was counted only a few times. The rearrangement uses TRBV25-1 and TRBJ2-5; no firm D call. The CDR3 spans 14 residues. Germline V gene lookup returns CDR1 MGHDK and CDR2 SYGVNS. V lost 1 base and J 2 bases, leaving 8 bases between the germline ends. The DNA of the CDR3 is TGTGCCAGCAGTGAATTTCACAGACAAGAGACCCAGTACTTC. Translation: CASSEFHRQETQYF. Full variable domain (missing parts from reference TRBV25-1 and TRBJ2-5): EADIYQTPRYLVIGTGKKITLECSQTMGHDKMYWYQQDPGMELHLIHYSYGVNSTEKGDLSSESTVSRIRTEHFPLTLESARPSHTSQYLCASSEFHRQETQYFGPGTRLLVL.

This clonotype was observed once. The rearrangement uses TRBV7-2 and TRBJ2-1; maybe TRBD2 (6 bases). Germline V gene sequence: CDR1 SGHTA, CDR2 FQGNSA. The length of the CDR3 is 16 residues. With 0 bases removed from V and 3 bases from J, the gap between germline ends came to 12 bases. The CDR3 nucleotides are TGTGCCAGCAGCTTAGCCCAGGGACTTCACTACAATGAGCAGTTCTTC. Its protein product is CASSLAQGLHYNEQFF.

This clonotype was seen many times. This chain links TRBV13 with TRBJ2-1; TRBD2 matches 7 bases. The V segment lost 1 base and the J segment 9 bases; nucleotides outside the gene matches: 3. Germline assignment: CDR1 PRHDT and CDR2 FYEKMQ (reference sequence). There are 13 residues in the CDR3. The CDR3: CASSLVLAGEQFF. CDR3 nucleotides: TGTGCCAGCAGCTTAGTTTTAGCGGGTGAGCAGTTCTTC. Supplemented by reference TRBV13 and TRBJ2-1, the full variable domain reads AAGVIQSPRHLIKEKRETATLKCYPIPRHDTVYWYQQGPGQDPQFLISFYEKMQSDKGSIPDRFSAQQFSDYHSELNMSSLELGDSALYFCASSLVLAGEQFFGPGTRLTVL.

The CDR3 spells CASSQVIVREGPDTQYF. In DNA, the CDR3 is TGCGCCAGCAGCCAAGTAATAGTGCGGGAGGGCCCAGATACGCAGTATTTT. The chain combines TRBV4-1 with TRBJ2-3, with 9 bases lining up with TRBD2. The V gene's germline CDR1 is MGHRA and CDR2 YSYEKL. V was clipped by 1 base and J by 4 bases; unmatched bases: 9. The CDR3 length is 17 residues.

There are many counts of this clonotype. The V call is TRBV29-1, the J call TRBJ2-3, with 7 bases fitting TRBD1. Trimming took 3 bases from V and 4 from J; bases not matched to a gene: 1. The CDR3 runs to 12 residues. Per the germline V gene, CDR1 is SQVTM and CDR2 is ANQGSEA. CDR3 loop: CSVETGSDTQYF. The CDR3 DNA reads as TGCAGCGTTGAGACAGGGTCAGATACGCAGTATTTT.

This clonotype was counted between two and nine times. The J gene is TRBJ1-2, the V gene TRBV25-1, with D possibly matching TRBD1 (6 bases). The CDR3 has 13 amino acids. Germline V gene sequence: CDR1 MGHDK, CDR2 SYGVNS. The V and J ends lost 1 base and 8 bases respectively, with 11 bases between them. The CDR3 DNA reads TGTGCCAGCAGTGAATCTCGGGGGCCAGGCTACACCTTC. Its translation: CASSESRGPGYTF.

Regarding this clonotype: One junction end does not reproduce the germline sequence, and a read error may be involved. The chain uses TRBV7-2 and TRBJ2-6; D is unresolved. Germline-derived CDR1 and CDR2 are SGHTA and FQGNSA. The CDR3 has 15 residues. CDR3 sequence (DNA): TGTGCCAGCAGCCAGGACGCAGCTGGGGTCAACGTCCTGACTTTC. This encodes CASSQDAAGVNVLTF. Drawing the rest from reference TRBV7-2 and TRBJ2-6, the complete variable domain is GAGVSQSPSNKVTEKGKDVELRCDPISGHTALYWYRQSLGQGLEFLIYFQGNSAPDKSGLPSDRFSAERTGGSVSTLTIQRTQQEDSAVYLCASSQDAAGVNVLTFGAGSRLTVL.

A remark on this clonotype: One end of the junction fails to match germline, which may point to a read error. This chain links TRBV4-1 with TRBJ2-1; D is ambiguous. CDR1 MGHRA and CDR2 YSYEKL come from the germline V gene. CDR3 length equals 11 residues. The CDR3 is CASSHYNERFF. DNA for the CDR3: TGCGCCAGCAGCCATTACAATGAGCGGTTCTTC.

This clonotype was observed a few times. The junction departs from the called germline gene at one end, perhaps through a read error. V gene TRBV6-5 combines with J gene TRBJ2-5, with no clear D. CDR1 is MNHEY and CDR2 is SVGAGI in the germline V gene. This CDR3 contains 15 residues. The CDR3 nucleotides read TGTGCCAACAGTTACTCGTGGGGTAGGGAAGAGACCCAGTACTTC. This codes for CANSYSWGREETQYF.

The CDR3 protein is CASSLDGTSADTQYF. The CDR3 region has the DNA TGTGCCAGCAGCTTAGATGGGACCTCAGCAGATACGCAGTATTTT. The chain has TRBV11-3 and TRBJ2-3, with D possibly called TRBD1 or TRBD2 (5 bases each). The germline V gene has CDR1 SGHNT and CDR2 YENEEA. V lost 0 bases and J lost 4, with 11 bases in between. The CDR3 runs to 15 residues.

The sample holds a few counts of this clonotype. This sequence joins TRBV7-2 and TRBJ2-3; D not resolved. The CDR3 has 13 amino acids. Trimming removed 3 bases at V and 3 bases at J, with 7 bases between. Germline V CDR1 and CDR2: SGHTA, FQGNSA. The CDR3 DNA reads TGTGCCAGCAGCTTTGCTTGGACAGATACGCAGTATTTT. This sequence encodes CASSFAWTDTQYF.

The rearrangement joins TRBV9 to TRBJ2-4; D perhaps matches TRBD1 (6 bases). The CDR3 is 17 amino acids. The ends were cut back, 4 bases at V and 0 bases at J, with 17 bases in the middle. Looked up from germline, CDR1 is SGDLS and CDR2 is YYNGEE. CDR3: CASSPTTGQLAKNIQYF. The CDR3 DNA reads as TGTGCCAGCAGCCCCACCACAGGACAGCTAGCCAAAAACATTCAGTACTTC.

In its sample, this clonotype was seen a few times. The V gene is TRBV20-1, the J gene TRBJ2-3; D ambiguous. The CDR3 totals 12 residues. The V end was cut by 0 bases, the J end by 4 bases, with 5 bases between. Germline CDR1 is DFQATT and CDR2 is SNEGSKA (reference sequence). Here the CDR3 reads CSARDWSDTQYF. CDR3 in DNA: TGCAGTGCTAGAGATTGGTCAGATACGCAGTATTTT.

The V call is TRBV5-5, the J call TRBJ2-5; D is unresolved. Trimming removed 4 bases from V and 4 bases from J, with 11 bases in between. The CDR3 contains 13 residues. The V gene's germline CDR1 is SGHKS and CDR2 YYEKEE (reference sequence). The CDR3, as DNA: TGTGCCAGCAGCCAAACACGTATAGAGACCCAGTACTTC. This encodes CASSQTRIETQYF.